This entry is about one TCR beta chain. There is no known antigen for this receptor. No per-base quality is available; no much larger clone lies one base away. The data were obtained in a study of blood T cell repertoires in COVID-19 (dated by TCRdb to 2020 to 2021). Turning to the overall study: Samples covering the acute and convalescent phases of COVID-19 were provided by collaborators in the United States, Italy and Spain. The prospective study material was composed of cDNA or gDNA derived from T cells, B-cell-depleted T cells, or PBMCs. Deeply sampled blood TCRbeta repertoires from subjects exposed to, actively infected with, or recovered from COVID-19 were included in the dataset. The repertoires were released in a freely available public database intended as a resource for research on the immune response to SARS-CoV-2. The samples were drawn from two sources: the first 160 participants of the ongoing ImmuneRACE study, and 1,200 or so subjects contributed by 6 global collaborators. Nearly every sample came with metadata listing a de-identified subject ID, COVID-19 status, age in years and sex. HLA class I and class II types, where available, came from metadata supplied by the sample provider rather than from assay-based typing. Findings and caveats that apply to the study as a whole: Clinical and demographic metadata were provided uncurated, with the amount varying by source and participant.

The immunoSEQ Assay, a bias-controlled multiplex PCR, was used to amplify TCRbeta CDR3 regions from genomic DNA. The source study handled its data this way. The number of nucleated cells in each sample was estimated from the amplification of reference gene primers within the assay. To quantify the absolute abundance of each unique TCRbeta CDR3 rearrangement, sequence reads were collapsed and filtered. For each sample, productive Simpson clonality was calculated as the square root of Simpson's diversity index across productive rearrangements. This is the immuneACCESS table as TCRdb keeps it, with only in-frame sequences that have V and J called. A part of the clones is gone; compared with another copy, unresolved V genes explain less than half, and the rest is unexplained. V and J calls plus clone size are reproduced from that table; the DNA served to infer D and trimming. This sample has roughly 60,000 clones in its table, and around 86% of those were observed once. Approximately 3.6% of the sample is in the top ten clones.

V trim: 1 base; J trim: 5 bases; unmatched bases: 6. The germline V gene provides CDR1 MGHDK and CDR2 SYGVNS. The CDR3 contains 15 residues, cysteine and phenylalanine counted. Solely the CDR3 DNA is kept, with 45 bases framed from the first base. Collaborating institutions collected whole blood in K2EDTA tubes following their own protocols. For TCRbeta analysis, collaborators shipped samples as frozen whole blood, isolated PBMCs, or DNA extracted from either of those sample types. The sample was peripheral blood. The sequence was obtained from an elderly woman with acute or convalescent COVID-19. The sequence joins TRBV25-1 to TRBJ2-7; 9 of the junction bases match TRBD1. The CDR3 region reads CASSEWGQGIDEQYF. Read as DNA, the sequence is TGTGCCAGCAGTGAATGGGGACAGGGTATCGACGAGCAGTACTTC.